These T cell receptor beta chains were read from a single sample in a study of blood T cell repertoires in COVID-19. Sequencing used immunoSEQ multiplex PCR; TCRdb keeps in-frame clones, though not all of them. The sample lists about 110,000 clones; 76% were seen once. The material sequenced was peripheral blood. These receptor sequences come from a man older than 75 with COVID-19, enrolled during active disease. Each CDR3 is given with its conserved first and last residue. Fields, in order: J gene, CDR3 length, clone size, D gene, V gene, CDR3 protein, CDR3 DNA. A D gene is named only where the DNA matches it firmly. Clone size appears in some rows only: once, few, many, or a class for an expanded clone.

j_call: TRBJ2-5
cdr3_length: 16
clone_size: NA
d_call: TRBD2
v_call: TRBV28
cdr3_aa: CASSSPWRERDETQYF
cdr3_nt: TGTGCCAGCAGTTCCCCCTGGCGGGAGAGAGATGAGACCCAGTACTTC

j_call: TRBJ2-7
cdr3_length: 12
clone_size: NA
d_call: NA
v_call: TRBV28
cdr3_aa: CATCDLTYEQYF
cdr3_nt: TGTGCAACGTGTGATCTAACCTACGAGCAGTACTTC

j_call: TRBJ2-1
cdr3_length: 14
clone_size: NA
d_call: TRBD2
v_call: TRBV10-2
cdr3_aa: CASSGTSGGNEQFF
cdr3_nt: TGCGCCAGCAGTGGGACTAGCGGGGGGAATGAGCAGTTCTTC

j_call: TRBJ1-5
cdr3_length: 16
clone_size: NA
d_call: TRBD1
v_call: TRBV5-1
cdr3_aa: CASSLGGQGADQPQHF
cdr3_nt: TGCGCCAGCAGCTTGGGCGGACAGGGGGCTGATCAGCCCCAGCATTTT

j_call: TRBJ1-2
cdr3_length: 13
clone_size: few
d_call: NA
v_call: TRBV9
cdr3_aa: CASSAGHNYGYTF
cdr3_nt: TGTGCCAGCAGCGCAGGACACAACTATGGCTACACCTTC

j_call: TRBJ1-4
cdr3_length: 15
clone_size: few
d_call: TRBD1
v_call: TRBV7-9
cdr3_aa: CASSLVGGPNEKLFF
cdr3_nt: TGTGCCAGCAGCTTAGTAGGGGGCCCTAATGAAAAACTGTTTTTT

j_call: TRBJ2-2
cdr3_length: 15
clone_size: NA
d_call: TRBD1
v_call: TRBV29-1
cdr3_aa: CSVGARGHDTGELFF
cdr3_nt: TGCAGCGTTGGTGCGAGGGGGCACGACACCGGGGAGCTGTTTTTT

j_call: TRBJ2-2
cdr3_length: 17
clone_size: NA
d_call: NA
v_call: TRBV7-3
cdr3_aa: CASSFSGPSVPTGELFF
cdr3_nt: TGTGCCAGCAGCTTCTCCGGGCCTAGCGTACCCACCGGGGAGCTGTTTTTT

j_call: TRBJ1-4
cdr3_length: 17
clone_size: NA
d_call: TRBD1
v_call: TRBV7-9
cdr3_aa: CASSPSWADRGNEKLFF
cdr3_nt: TGTGCCAGCAGCCCCTCTTGGGCTGACAGGGGTAATGAAAAACTGTTTTTT

j_call: TRBJ2-1
cdr3_length: 13
clone_size: NA
d_call: NA
v_call: TRBV6-2/TRBV6-3
cdr3_aa: CASSYWVANEQFF
cdr3_nt: TGTGCCAGCAGTTATTGGGTAGCGAATGAGCAGTTCTTC

j_call: TRBJ1-1
cdr3_length: 16
clone_size: NA
d_call: TRBD1
v_call: TRBV6-6
cdr3_aa: CASSRGTAARGTEAFF
cdr3_nt: TGTGCCAGCAGTCGAGGGACAGCCGCGCGGGGCACTGAAGCTTTCTTT

j_call: TRBJ2-3
cdr3_length: 14
clone_size: NA
d_call: TRBD2
v_call: TRBV2
cdr3_aa: CASSSGRVTDTQYF
cdr3_nt: TGTGCCAGCAGCAGCGGGAGGGTCACAGATACGCAGTATTTT

j_call: TRBJ2-7
cdr3_length: 14
clone_size: NA
d_call: NA
v_call: TRBV28
cdr3_aa: CASQSGSRRHEQYF
cdr3_nt: TGTGCCAGCCAAAGCGGCTCCCGACGGCACGAGCAGTACTTC

j_call: TRBJ1-5
cdr3_length: 15
clone_size: NA
d_call: NA
v_call: TRBV3-1/TRBV3-2
cdr3_aa: CASSQDSDRNQPQHF
cdr3_nt: TGTGCCAGCAGCCAAGACTCGGACAGAAATCAGCCCCAGCATTTT

j_call: TRBJ2-7
cdr3_length: 13
clone_size: NA
d_call: NA
v_call: TRBV5-1
cdr3_aa: CASTPGQGYEQYF
cdr3_nt: TGCGCCAGCACCCCGGGACAAGGTTACGAGCAGTACTTC

j_call: TRBJ2-7
cdr3_length: 16
clone_size: NA
d_call: NA
v_call: TRBV24-1
cdr3_aa: CATSDSRGRGGYEQYF
cdr3_nt: TGTGCCACCAGTGATTCGCGGGGGCGAGGGGGGTACGAGCAGTACTTC

j_call: TRBJ2-5
cdr3_length: 14
clone_size: NA
d_call: TRBD2
v_call: TRBV14
cdr3_aa: CASSQGLAGGTQYF
cdr3_nt: TGTGCCAGCAGCCAGGGGCTAGCGGGAGGGACCCAGTACTTC

j_call: TRBJ1-5
cdr3_length: 17
clone_size: few
d_call: NA
v_call: TRBV4-1
cdr3_aa: CASSPAQVQFGNQPQHF
cdr3_nt: TGCGCCAGCAGCCCGGCACAGGTCCAATTCGGCAATCAGCCCCAGCATTTT

j_call: TRBJ2-7
cdr3_length: 15
clone_size: few
d_call: TRBD1
v_call: TRBV28
cdr3_aa: CASSRPGQGDYEQYF
cdr3_nt: TGTGCCAGCAGTAGACCGGGACAGGGGGACTACGAGCAGTACTTC

j_call: TRBJ2-5
cdr3_length: 15
clone_size: NA
d_call: NA
v_call: TRBV29-1
cdr3_aa: CSVPVGGVDQETQYF
cdr3_nt: TGCAGCGTCCCGGTTGGGGGCGTCGACCAAGAGACCCAGTACTTC

j_call: TRBJ2-2
cdr3_length: 16
clone_size: NA
d_call: NA
v_call: TRBV7-8
cdr3_aa: CASSLYVGASTGELFF
cdr3_nt: TGTGCCAGCAGCTTATACGTGGGAGCGTCCACCGGGGAGCTGTTTTTT

j_call: TRBJ1-2
cdr3_length: 15
clone_size: NA
d_call: NA
v_call: TRBV7-2
cdr3_aa: CASSFGDRTLHGYTF
cdr3_nt: TGTGCCAGCAGCTTCGGTGACAGAACCTTACATGGCTACACCTTC

j_call: TRBJ2-4
cdr3_length: 14
clone_size: NA
d_call: TRBD1
v_call: TRBV5-8
cdr3_aa: CASSAETGGHIQYF
cdr3_nt: TGTGCCAGCAGCGCCGAGACAGGGGGACACATTCAGTACTTC

j_call: TRBJ2-7
cdr3_length: 13
clone_size: NA
d_call: TRBD2
v_call: TRBV7-2
cdr3_aa: CASKLAGTYEQYF
cdr3_nt: TGTGCGTCGAAACTAGCGGGCACCTACGAGCAGTACTTC

j_call: TRBJ1-1
cdr3_length: 16
clone_size: NA
d_call: NA
v_call: TRBV4-3
cdr3_aa: CASSQDWAGVNTEAFF
cdr3_nt: TGCGCCAGCAGCCAAGATTGGGCAGGGGTGAACACTGAAGCTTTCTTT

j_call: TRBJ1-1
cdr3_length: 13
clone_size: NA
d_call: TRBD1
v_call: TRBV5-1
cdr3_aa: CASSLEGQTKAFF
cdr3_nt: TGCGCCAGCAGCTTGGAGGGACAGACCAAAGCTTTCTTT

j_call: TRBJ2-7
cdr3_length: 14
clone_size: NA
d_call: NA
v_call: TRBV28
cdr3_aa: CASSWTQLSYEQYF
cdr3_nt: TGTGCCAGCAGCTGGACACAACTCTCCTACGAGCAGTACTTC

j_call: TRBJ2-5
cdr3_length: 14
clone_size: NA
d_call: TRBD1
v_call: TRBV18
cdr3_aa: CASSPTGGGETQYF
cdr3_nt: TGTGCCAGCTCACCAACAGGGGGCGGTGAGACCCAGTACTTC

j_call: TRBJ2-5
cdr3_length: 14
clone_size: NA
d_call: TRBD2
v_call: TRBV27
cdr3_aa: CASSSLAGGETQYF
cdr3_nt: TGTGCCAGCAGTTCCCTAGCGGGAGGAGAGACCCAGTACTTC

j_call: TRBJ2-5
cdr3_length: 11
clone_size: NA
d_call: NA
v_call: TRBV20-1
cdr3_aa: CSARSQEAQYF
cdr3_nt: TGCAGTGCTAGGTCCCAAGAGGCCCAGTACTTC

j_call: TRBJ2-7
cdr3_length: 15
clone_size: NA
d_call: TRBD2
v_call: TRBV4-3
cdr3_aa: CASSQQRDRSYEQYF
cdr3_nt: TGCGCCAGCAGCCAGCAGCGGGACCGATCCTACGAGCAGTACTTC

j_call: TRBJ2-6
cdr3_length: 15
clone_size: NA
d_call: NA
v_call: TRBV6-5
cdr3_aa: CASSYQFSGANVLTF
cdr3_nt: TGTGCCAGCAGTTACCAGTTCTCTGGGGCCAACGTCCTGACTTTC

j_call: TRBJ2-7
cdr3_length: 14
clone_size: NA
d_call: NA
v_call: TRBV5-8
cdr3_aa: CASSFRDTTYEQYF
cdr3_nt: TGTGCCAGCAGCTTCCGGGACACTACCTACGAGCAGTACTTC

j_call: TRBJ1-2
cdr3_length: 14
clone_size: NA
d_call: TRBD1
v_call: TRBV19
cdr3_aa: CASREDRGGYGYTF
cdr3_nt: TGTGCCAGTCGGGAGGACAGGGGAGGGTATGGCTACACCTTC

j_call: TRBJ1-3
cdr3_length: 15
clone_size: NA
d_call: NA
v_call: TRBV11-2
cdr3_aa: CASSLDGGTGNTIYF
cdr3_nt: TGTGCCAGCAGCTTAGACGGGGGTACTGGAAACACCATATATTTT

j_call: TRBJ2-2
cdr3_length: 15
clone_size: NA
d_call: NA
v_call: TRBV7-6
cdr3_aa: CASSPRDNPRGELFF
cdr3_nt: TGTGCCAGCAGCCCCCGGGACAATCCCCGCGGGGAGCTGTTTTTT

j_call: TRBJ2-5
cdr3_length: 15
clone_size: NA
d_call: NA
v_call: TRBV3-1/TRBV3-2
cdr3_aa: CASSQDVQVVETQYF
cdr3_nt: TGTGCCAGCAGCCAAGATGTCCAGGTTGTTGAGACCCAGTACTTC